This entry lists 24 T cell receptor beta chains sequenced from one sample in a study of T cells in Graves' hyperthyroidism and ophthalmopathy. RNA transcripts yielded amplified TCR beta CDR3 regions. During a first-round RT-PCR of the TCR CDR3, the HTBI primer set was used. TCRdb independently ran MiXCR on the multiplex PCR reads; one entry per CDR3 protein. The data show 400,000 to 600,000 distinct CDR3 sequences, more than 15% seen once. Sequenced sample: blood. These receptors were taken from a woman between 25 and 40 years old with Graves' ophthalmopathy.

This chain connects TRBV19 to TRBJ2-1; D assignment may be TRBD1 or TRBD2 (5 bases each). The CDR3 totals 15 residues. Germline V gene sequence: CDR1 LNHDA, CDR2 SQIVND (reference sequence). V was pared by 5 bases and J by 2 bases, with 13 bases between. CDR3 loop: CASSSEGEPYNEQFF. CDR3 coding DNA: TGTGCCAGTAGTTCTGAAGGGGAGCCCTACAATGAGCAGTTCTTC.

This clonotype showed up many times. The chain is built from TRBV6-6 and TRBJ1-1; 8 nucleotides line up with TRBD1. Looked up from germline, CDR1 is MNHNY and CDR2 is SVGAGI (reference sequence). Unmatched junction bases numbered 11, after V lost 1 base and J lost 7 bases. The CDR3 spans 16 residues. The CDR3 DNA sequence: TGTGCCAGCAGTTACTTAGGACAGGGAAGGTTTAGTGAAGCTTTCTTT. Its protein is CASSYLGQGRFSEAFF.

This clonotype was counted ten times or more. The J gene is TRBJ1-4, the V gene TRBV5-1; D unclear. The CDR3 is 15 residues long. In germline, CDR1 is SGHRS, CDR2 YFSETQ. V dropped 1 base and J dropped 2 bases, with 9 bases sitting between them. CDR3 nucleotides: TGCGCCAGCAGCTTGTCGGCGGGGACTAATGAAAAACTGTTTTTT. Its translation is CASSLSAGTNEKLFF.

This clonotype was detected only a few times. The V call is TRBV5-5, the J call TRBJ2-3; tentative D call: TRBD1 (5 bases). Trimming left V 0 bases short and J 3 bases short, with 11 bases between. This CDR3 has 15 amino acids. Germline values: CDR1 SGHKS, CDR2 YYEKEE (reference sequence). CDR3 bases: TGTGCCAGCAGCTTGGCCAGGGATGGGACAGATACGCAGTATTTT. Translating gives CASSLARDGTDTQYF.

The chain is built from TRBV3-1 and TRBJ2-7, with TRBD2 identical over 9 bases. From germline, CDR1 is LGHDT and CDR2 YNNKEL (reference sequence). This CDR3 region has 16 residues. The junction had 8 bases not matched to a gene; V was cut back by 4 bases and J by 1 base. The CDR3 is CASSLSSGRISYEQYF. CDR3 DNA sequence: TGTGCCAGCAGCCTTAGCAGCGGGAGGATTTCCTACGAGCAGTACTTC.

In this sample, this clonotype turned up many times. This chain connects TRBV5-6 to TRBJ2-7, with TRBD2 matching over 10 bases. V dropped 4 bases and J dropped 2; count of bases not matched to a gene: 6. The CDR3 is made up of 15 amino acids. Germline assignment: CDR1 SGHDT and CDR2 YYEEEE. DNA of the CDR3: TGTGCCAGCAGCGGGCCCGGGACTAGCGCCTACGAGCAGTACTTC. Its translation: CASSGPGTSAYEQYF.

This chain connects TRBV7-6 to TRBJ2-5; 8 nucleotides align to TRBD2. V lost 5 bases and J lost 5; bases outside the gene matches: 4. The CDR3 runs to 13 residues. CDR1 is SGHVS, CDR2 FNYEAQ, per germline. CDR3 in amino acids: CASSAGGLETQYF. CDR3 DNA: TGTGCCAGCAGCGCGGGGGGTTTGGAGACCCAGTACTTC.

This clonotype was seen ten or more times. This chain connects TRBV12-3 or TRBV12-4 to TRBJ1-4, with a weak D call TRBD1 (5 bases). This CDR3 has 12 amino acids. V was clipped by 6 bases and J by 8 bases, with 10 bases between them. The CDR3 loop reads CASRLDTEKLFF. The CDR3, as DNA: TGTGCCAGCAGATTGGACACCGAAAAACTGTTTTTT.

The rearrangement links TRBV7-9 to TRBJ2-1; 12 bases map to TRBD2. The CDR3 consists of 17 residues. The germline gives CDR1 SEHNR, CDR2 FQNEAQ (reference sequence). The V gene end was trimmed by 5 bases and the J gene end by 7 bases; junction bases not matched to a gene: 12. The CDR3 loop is CASSTPSGRAQLNEQFF. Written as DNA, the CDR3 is TGTGCCAGCAGCACACCTAGCGGGAGGGCCCAGCTTAATGAGCAGTTCTTC.

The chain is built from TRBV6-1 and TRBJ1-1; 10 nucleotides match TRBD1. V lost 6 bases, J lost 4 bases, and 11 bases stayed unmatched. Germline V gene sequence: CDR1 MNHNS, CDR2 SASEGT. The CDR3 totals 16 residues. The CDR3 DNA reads TGTGCCAGCAGCTGGACAGGGGGTGGGTTTTCCACTGAAGCTTTCTTT. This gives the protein CASSWTGGGFSTEAFF.

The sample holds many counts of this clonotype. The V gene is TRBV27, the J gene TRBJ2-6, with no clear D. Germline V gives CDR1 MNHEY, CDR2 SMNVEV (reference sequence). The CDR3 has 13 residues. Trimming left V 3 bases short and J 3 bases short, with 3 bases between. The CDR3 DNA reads TGTGCCAGCAGTTTCGGTGGGGCCAACGTCCTGACTTTC. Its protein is CASSFGGANVLTF. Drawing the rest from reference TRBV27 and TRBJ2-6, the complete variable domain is EAQVTQNPRYLITVTGKKLTVTCSQNMNHEYMSWYRQDPGLGLRQIYYSMNVEVTDKGDVPEGYKVSRKEKRNFPLILESPSPNQTSLYFCASSFGGANVLTFGAGSRLTVL.

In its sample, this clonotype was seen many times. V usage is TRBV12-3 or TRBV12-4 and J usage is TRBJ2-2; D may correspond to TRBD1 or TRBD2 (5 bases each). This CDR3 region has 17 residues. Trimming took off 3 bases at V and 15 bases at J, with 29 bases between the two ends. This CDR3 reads CASSLSGPPDFNKDVFF. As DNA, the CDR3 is TGTGCCAGCAGTTTGTCGGGGCCACCGGACTTCAACAAAGACGTGTTTTTT.

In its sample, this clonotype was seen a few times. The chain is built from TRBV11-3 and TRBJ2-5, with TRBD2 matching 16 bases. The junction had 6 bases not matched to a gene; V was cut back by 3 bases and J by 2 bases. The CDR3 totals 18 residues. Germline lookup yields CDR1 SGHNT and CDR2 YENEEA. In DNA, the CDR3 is TGTGCCAGCAGCTTGTCGGGACTAGCGGGAGGGAGTCAAGAGACCCAGTACTTC. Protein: CASSLSGLAGGSQETQYF. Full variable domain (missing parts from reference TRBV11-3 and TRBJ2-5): EAGVVQSPRYKIIEKKQPVAFWCNPISGHNTLYWYLQNLGQGPELLIRYENEEAVDDSQLPKDRFSAERLKGVDSTLKIQPAELGDSAVYLCASSLSGLAGGSQETQYFGPGTRLLVL.

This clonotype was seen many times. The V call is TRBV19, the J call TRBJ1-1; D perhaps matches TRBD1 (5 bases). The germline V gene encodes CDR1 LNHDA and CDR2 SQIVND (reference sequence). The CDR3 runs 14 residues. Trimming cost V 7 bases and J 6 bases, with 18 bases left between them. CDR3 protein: CASTKGRVGSEAFF. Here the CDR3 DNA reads TGTGCCAGTACTAAGGGCAGGGTGGGGTCTGAAGCTTTCTTT.

The CDR3 protein is CASSQISGSPLHF. In nucleotides, the CDR3 is TGTGCCAGCAGCCAAATTTCCGGTTCACCCCTCCACTTT. The V and J genes are TRBV14 and TRBJ1-6, with no clear D. Germline V gene lookup returns CDR1 SGHDN and CDR2 FVKESK. Trimming pared 2 bases from V and 9 bases from J, leaving 8 bases between. The CDR3 runs 13 residues.

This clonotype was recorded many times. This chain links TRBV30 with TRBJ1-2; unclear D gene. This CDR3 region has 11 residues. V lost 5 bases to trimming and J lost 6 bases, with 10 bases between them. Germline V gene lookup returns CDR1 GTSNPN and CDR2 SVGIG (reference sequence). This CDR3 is CAWGREDGYTF. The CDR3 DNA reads TGTGCCTGGGGCCGGGAGGATGGCTACACCTTC.

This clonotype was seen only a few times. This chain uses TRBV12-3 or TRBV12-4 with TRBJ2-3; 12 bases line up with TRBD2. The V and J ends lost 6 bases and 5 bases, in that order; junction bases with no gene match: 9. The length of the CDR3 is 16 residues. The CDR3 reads CASRSTSGRFIDTQYF. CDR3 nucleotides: TGTGCCAGCAGATCCACTAGCGGGAGGTTCATAGATACGCAGTATTTT.

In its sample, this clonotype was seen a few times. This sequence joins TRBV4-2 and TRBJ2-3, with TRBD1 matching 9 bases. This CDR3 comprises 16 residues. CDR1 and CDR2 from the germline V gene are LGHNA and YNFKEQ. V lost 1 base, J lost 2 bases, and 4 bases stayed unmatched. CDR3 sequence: CASSQGTGALTDTQYF. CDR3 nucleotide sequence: TGTGCCAGCAGCCAAGGGACAGGGGCTCTCACAGATACGCAGTATTTT.

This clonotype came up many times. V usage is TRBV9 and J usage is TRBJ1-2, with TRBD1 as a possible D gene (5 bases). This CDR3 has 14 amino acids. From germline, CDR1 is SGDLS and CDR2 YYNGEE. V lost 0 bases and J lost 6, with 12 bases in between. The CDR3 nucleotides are TGTGCCAGCAGCGTAGATGGAAGGGGAGATGGCTACACCTTC. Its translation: CASSVDGRGDGYTF.

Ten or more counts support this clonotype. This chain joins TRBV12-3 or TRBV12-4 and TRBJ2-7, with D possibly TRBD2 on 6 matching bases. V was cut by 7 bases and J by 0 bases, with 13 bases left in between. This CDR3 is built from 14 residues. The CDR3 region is CASTFTGASYEQYF. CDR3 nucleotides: TGTGCCAGCACCTTCACGGGAGCCTCCTACGAGCAGTACTTC.

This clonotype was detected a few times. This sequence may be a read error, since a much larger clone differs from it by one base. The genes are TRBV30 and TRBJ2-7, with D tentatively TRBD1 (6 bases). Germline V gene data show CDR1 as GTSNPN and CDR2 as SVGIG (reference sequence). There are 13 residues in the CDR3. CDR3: CAWSVAGGYEQCF. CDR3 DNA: TGTGCCTGGAGCGTTGCTGGGGGCTACGAGCAGTGCTTC.

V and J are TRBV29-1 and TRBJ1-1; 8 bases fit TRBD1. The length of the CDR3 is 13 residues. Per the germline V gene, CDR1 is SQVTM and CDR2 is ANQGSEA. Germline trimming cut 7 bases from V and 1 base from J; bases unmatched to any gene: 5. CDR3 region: CSGGQGPNTEAFF. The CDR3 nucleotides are TGCAGCGGTGGACAGGGTCCGAACACTGAAGCTTTCTTT.

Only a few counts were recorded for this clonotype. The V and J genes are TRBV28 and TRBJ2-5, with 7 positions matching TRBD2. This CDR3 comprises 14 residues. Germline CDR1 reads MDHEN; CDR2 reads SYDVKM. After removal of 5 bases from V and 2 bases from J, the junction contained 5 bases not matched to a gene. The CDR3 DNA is TGTGCCAGCAGTCTTTGGGGGGGGCAAGAGACCCAGTACTTC. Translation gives CASSLWGGQETQYF.

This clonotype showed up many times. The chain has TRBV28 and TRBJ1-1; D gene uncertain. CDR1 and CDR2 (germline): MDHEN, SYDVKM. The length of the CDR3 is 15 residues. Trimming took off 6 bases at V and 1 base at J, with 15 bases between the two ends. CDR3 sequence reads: CASRPRAGWNTEAFF. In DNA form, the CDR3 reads TGTGCCAGCAGACCCCGCGCCGGATGGAACACTGAAGCTTTCTTT.